Listed here is a single T cell receptor beta chain. Its antigen is still unknown. This CDR3 contains 16 residues. V lost 0 bases and J 6 bases, leaving 14 bases between the germline ends. Germline lookup yields CDR1 MNHEY and CDR2 SVGAGI. The data stem from a study of cytomegalovirus exposure and HLA in healthy donors. Looking at the study overall: Sequencing of approximately 190 million T cells in an earlier analysis found more than 100 million unique TCR beta sequences.

The PCR ran on 60 Vbeta and 13 Jbeta primers. Clones were sequenced by immunoSEQ multiplex PCR, and TCRdb holds only the in-frame ones, with some missing. The sample lists around 220,000 clones, roughly 75% occurring once. Whole-study results and caveats: TCR beta V- and J-gene trimming, according to a later analysis, was linked to a missense DCLRE1C variant.

The clonotype was recovered from a woman under 40 in good health and CMV-seronegative. The chain uses TRBV6-5 and TRBJ1-4; D is uncertain. Material: PBMCs. CDR3: CASSYSLTSGYEKLFF. The CDR3 DNA follows: TGTGCCAGCAGTTACTCTCTCACTTCGGGGTATGAAAAACTGTTTTTT.